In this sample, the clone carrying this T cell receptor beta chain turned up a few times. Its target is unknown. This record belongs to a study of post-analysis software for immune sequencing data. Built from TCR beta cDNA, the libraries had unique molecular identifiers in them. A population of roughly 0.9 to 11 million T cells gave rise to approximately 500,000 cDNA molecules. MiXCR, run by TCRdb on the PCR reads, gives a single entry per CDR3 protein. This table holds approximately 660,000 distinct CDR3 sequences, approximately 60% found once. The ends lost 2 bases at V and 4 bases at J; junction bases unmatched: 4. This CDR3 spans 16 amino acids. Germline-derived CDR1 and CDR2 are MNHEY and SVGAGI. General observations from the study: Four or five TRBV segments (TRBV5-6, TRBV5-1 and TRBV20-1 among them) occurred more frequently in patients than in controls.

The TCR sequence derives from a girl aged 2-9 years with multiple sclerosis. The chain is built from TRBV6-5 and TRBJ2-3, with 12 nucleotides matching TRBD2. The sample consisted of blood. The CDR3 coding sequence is TGTGCCAGCAGTTACCTAGGACTAGCGGGACCAGATACGCAGTATTTT. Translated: CASSYLGLAGPDTQYF.